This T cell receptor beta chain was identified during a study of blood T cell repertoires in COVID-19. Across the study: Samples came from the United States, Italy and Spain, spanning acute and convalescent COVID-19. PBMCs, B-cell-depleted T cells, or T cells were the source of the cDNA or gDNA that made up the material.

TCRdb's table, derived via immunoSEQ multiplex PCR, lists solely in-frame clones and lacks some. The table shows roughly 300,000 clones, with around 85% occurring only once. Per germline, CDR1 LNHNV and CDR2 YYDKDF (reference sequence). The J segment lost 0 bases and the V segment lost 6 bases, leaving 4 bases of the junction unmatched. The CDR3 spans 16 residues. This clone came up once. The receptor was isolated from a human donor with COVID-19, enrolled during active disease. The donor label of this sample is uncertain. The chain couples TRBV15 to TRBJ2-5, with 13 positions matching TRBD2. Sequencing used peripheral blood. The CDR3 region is CATRQTSGRYQETQYF. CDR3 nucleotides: TGTGCCACCAGACAGACTAGCGGGAGGTACCAAGAGACCCAGTACTTC.